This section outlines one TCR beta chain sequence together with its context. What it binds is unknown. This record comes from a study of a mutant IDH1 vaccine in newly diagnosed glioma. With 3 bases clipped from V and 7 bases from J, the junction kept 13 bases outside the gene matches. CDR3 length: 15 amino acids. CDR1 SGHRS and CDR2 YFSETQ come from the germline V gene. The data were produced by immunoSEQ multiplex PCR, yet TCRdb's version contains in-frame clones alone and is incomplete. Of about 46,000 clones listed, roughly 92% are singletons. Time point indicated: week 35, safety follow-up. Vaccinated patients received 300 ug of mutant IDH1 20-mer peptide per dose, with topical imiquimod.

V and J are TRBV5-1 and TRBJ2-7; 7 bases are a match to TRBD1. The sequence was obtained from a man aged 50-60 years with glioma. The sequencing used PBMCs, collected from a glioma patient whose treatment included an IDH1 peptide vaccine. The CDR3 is CASSSNGPGQSEQYF. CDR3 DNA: TGCGCCAGCAGCTCCAATGGTCCGGGACAGTCGGAGCAGTACTTC.